Sequencing of this T cell receptor (beta chain) was carried out in a study of cytomegalovirus exposure and HLA in healthy donors. Study-wide results and caveats: The study listed roughly 160 cytomegalovirus-associated TCR beta chains. Some segments of the V type, notably TRBV6-2 and TRBV6-3, were excluded as indistinguishable. On later analysis, the bulk of CMV-associated TCR beta chains appeared to be HLA-restricted.

CDR1 is SEHNR, CDR2 FQNEAQ, per germline (reference sequence). The CDR3 contains 17 residues. V was pared by 6 bases and J by 1 base, with 9 bases of the junction left unmatched. Note on this clone: The antigen is undetermined.

Amplification used 60 Vbeta primers and 13 Jbeta primers. Here immunoSEQ multiplex PCR was the method, and the copy in TCRdb shows in-frame clones only, minus some. Of 170,000 or so clones listed, about 80% are singletons. The V and J genes are TRBV7-9 and TRBJ2-5, with 12 bases identical to TRBD2. The TCR was taken from a young man in good health and CMV-seropositive. The sample consisted of PBMCs. DNA for the CDR3: TGTGCCAGCAGGAGTCCCGGGACTAGCGGGCCCCAAGAGACCCAGTACTTC. Translation: CASRSPGTSGPQETQYF. The full variable domain, its missing parts supplied by reference TRBV7-9 and TRBJ2-5, is DTGVSQNPRHKITKRGQNVTFRCDPISEHNRLYWYRQTLGQGPEFLTYFQNEAQLEKSRLLSDRFSAERPKGSFSTLEIQRTEQGDSAMYLCASRSPGTSGPQETQYFGPGTRLLVL.